This T cell receptor (beta chain) was recorded in a study of OX40 agonist ivuxolimab in advanced cancers. The study, taken as a whole, reports: It was not determined which antigens were specifically recognized by the peripheral T cells that had undergone clonal expansion.

Trimming removed 6 bases at V and 3 bases at J, with 9 bases between. The CDR3 is made up of 12 amino acids. Germline loops: CDR1 MDHEN, CDR2 SYDVKM. Peripheral blood came from all dose cohorts at three timepoints. Details on this clone: Its antigen is unidentified.

The method was immunoSEQ multiplex PCR; TCRdb's version includes in-frame clones alone and lacks a portion of them. The sample records more than 45,000 clones, more than 75% being singletons. Specimen: CD4+ or CD8+ T cells sorted from blood, collected in a trial of the OX40 agonist ivuxolimab. The chain carries TRBV28 and TRBJ2-7, with no clear D. This TCR came from an adult with an advanced solid tumor such as melanoma, head and neck, liver or kidney cancer. The CDR3 DNA reads as TGTGCCAGCAGGCTGGAAAACTACGAGCAGTACTTC. Residues: CASRLENYEQYF.